The rows below give T cell receptor beta chains drawn from one sample of a study of blood T cell repertoires in COVID-19. The table came from immunoSEQ multiplex PCR; TCRdb's copy has only in-frame clones and leaves some out. The sample yields 25,000 to 35,000 clones, 91% seen once. Sequencing used peripheral blood. The receptor source for this set is a human donor with active COVID-19. The donor label of this sample is uncertain. The CDR3 runs from the conserved cysteine through the conserved F or W. D genes are given only for firm matches. Clone size is shown for a subset of rows, as once, few, many or a class of expanded clone.

j_gene: TRBJ1-2; v_gene: TRBV28; abundance: .; d_gene: .; CDR3nt: TGTGCCAGCATGATCGGGGGAAAGGGCTACACCTTC; CDR3aa: CASMIGGKGYTF
j_gene: TRBJ2-4; v_gene: TRBV7-2; abundance: .; d_gene: TRBD2; CDR3nt: TGTGCCAGCAGCCCCTCGTCCCAGCGGGAGGGCCCCCTGCCCCACTTC; CDR3aa: CASSPSSQREGPLPHF
j_gene: TRBJ2-1; v_gene: TRBV11-3; abundance: .; d_gene: TRBD2; CDR3nt: TGTGCCAGCAGCGCGAGCCCCGGGACTAATCTGGTGCATGAGCAGTTCTTC; CDR3aa: CASSASPGTNLVHEQFF
j_gene: TRBJ2-2; v_gene: TRBV29-1; abundance: .; d_gene: TRBD1; CDR3nt: TGCAGCGTCCCTGGACAGGGGGCAGGCGGGGAGCTGTTTTTT; CDR3aa: CSVPGQGAGGELFF
j_gene: TRBJ2-3; v_gene: TRBV28; abundance: .; d_gene: TRBD2; CDR3nt: TGTGCCAGCAGTTTGGAGAGCGGGATGAGCACAGATACGCAGTATTTT; CDR3aa: CASSLESGMSTDTQYF
j_gene: TRBJ2-3; v_gene: TRBV7-2; abundance: .; d_gene: .; CDR3nt: TGTGCCAGCAGCTTAGGCGGTCGCACAGATACGCAGTATTTT; CDR3aa: CASSLGGRTDTQYF
j_gene: TRBJ2-1; v_gene: TRBV19; abundance: .; d_gene: .; CDR3nt: TGTGCCAGTAGTATAGAGGCGGGCTATGAGCAGTTCTTC; CDR3aa: CASSIEAGYEQFF
j_gene: TRBJ2-1; v_gene: TRBV27; abundance: .; d_gene: TRBD2; CDR3nt: TGTGCCAGCAGCTCGGGACTAGCGGGAGTGAATGAGCAGTTCTTC; CDR3aa: CASSSGLAGVNEQFF
j_gene: TRBJ1-1; v_gene: TRBV28; abundance: .; d_gene: .; CDR3nt: TGTGCCAGCAGTTTAGGCGGGATAAACTCTGAAGCTTTCTTT; CDR3aa: CASSLGGINSEAFF
j_gene: TRBJ1-3; v_gene: TRBV2; abundance: .; d_gene: .; CDR3nt: TGTGCCGTTAAGCGGGGGGGAAACACCATATATTTT; CDR3aa: CAVKRGGNTIYF
j_gene: TRBJ2-3; v_gene: TRBV4-1; abundance: .; d_gene: .; CDR3nt: TGCGCCAGCAGCCAAGTCCGCAGGGGATTGCGCACAGATACGCAGTATTTT; CDR3aa: CASSQVRRGLRTDTQYF
j_gene: TRBJ2-7; v_gene: TRBV7-6; abundance: .; d_gene: .; CDR3nt: TGTGCCAGCAGCTTAGCGTTCGGGGGGCCCTACGAGCAGTACTTC; CDR3aa: CASSLAFGGPYEQYF
j_gene: TRBJ2-1; v_gene: TRBV4-3; abundance: .; d_gene: .; CDR3nt: TGCGCCAGCAGCCAGAGCAGGGGCAACAATGAGCAGTTCTTC; CDR3aa: CASSQSRGNNEQFF
j_gene: TRBJ2-7; v_gene: TRBV3-1/TRBV3-2; abundance: .; d_gene: TRBD1; CDR3nt: TGTGCCAGCAGCCACGACAGGGCGGCGCAGTACTTC; CDR3aa: CASSHDRAAQYF
j_gene: TRBJ2-1; v_gene: TRBV30; abundance: .; d_gene: TRBD2; CDR3nt: TGTGCCTGGAGCCCAACTAGCGCGGAGCAGTTCTTC; CDR3aa: CAWSPTSAEQFF
j_gene: TRBJ1-2; v_gene: TRBV30; abundance: .; d_gene: .; CDR3nt: TGTGCCTGGATAAGGCATGCGGGGGATGGCTACACCTTC; CDR3aa: CAWIRHAGDGYTF
j_gene: TRBJ1-5; v_gene: TRBV27; abundance: .; d_gene: .; CDR3nt: TGTGCCAGCAGTTTATCCAGAAGCAATCAGCCCCAGCATTTT; CDR3aa: CASSLSRSNQPQHF
j_gene: TRBJ2-5; v_gene: TRBV5-4; abundance: .; d_gene: TRBD2; CDR3nt: TGTGCCAGCAGCTTGGCCTCACTAGCGGGAGGGCAAGAGACCCAGTACTTC; CDR3aa: CASSLASLAGGQETQYF
j_gene: TRBJ2-1; v_gene: TRBV5-1; abundance: .; d_gene: TRBD2; CDR3nt: TGCGCCAGCAGCCCGGGACTAGCGGGGGGCCCCCAGTTCTTC; CDR3aa: CASSPGLAGGPQFF
j_gene: TRBJ2-3; v_gene: TRBV9; abundance: .; d_gene: .; CDR3nt: TGTGCCAGCAGCGTAGCGAGTAGCGCTGATAAGGCAGATACGCAGTATTTT; CDR3aa: CASSVASSADKADTQYF
j_gene: TRBJ2-1; v_gene: TRBV7-2; abundance: .; d_gene: TRBD2; CDR3nt: TGTGCCAGCAGCGAGGGGACTAGCGGGGGAAACTACAATGAGCAGTTCTTC; CDR3aa: CASSEGTSGGNYNEQFF
j_gene: TRBJ2-3; v_gene: TRBV27; abundance: .; d_gene: .; CDR3nt: TGTGCCAGCAGTTTCCTCCCGACTAGGGATAGCACAGATACGCAGTATTTT; CDR3aa: CASSFLPTRDSTDTQYF
j_gene: TRBJ1-1; v_gene: TRBV27; abundance: .; d_gene: TRBD1; CDR3nt: TGTGCCAGCTCCAGGGGGACTGAAGCTTTCTTT; CDR3aa: CASSRGTEAFF
j_gene: TRBJ2-6; v_gene: TRBV7-3; abundance: .; d_gene: .; CDR3nt: TGTGCCAGCACCGGGGACTCTGGGGCCAACGTCCTGACTTTC; CDR3aa: CASTGDSGANVLTF
j_gene: TRBJ1-5; v_gene: TRBV5-1; abundance: .; d_gene: .; CDR3nt: TGCGCCAGCAGCTTGGACGTTTCGAGTCAGCCCCAGCATTTT; CDR3aa: CASSLDVSSQPQHF
j_gene: TRBJ2-2; v_gene: TRBV9; abundance: .; d_gene: .; CDR3nt: TGTGCCAGCAGCCCCCAGGGTGGAGTTTCGGGCGGGGAGCTGTTTTTT; CDR3aa: CASSPQGGVSGGELFF
j_gene: TRBJ2-3; v_gene: TRBV10-2; abundance: .; d_gene: TRBD2; CDR3nt: TGCGCCAGCAGTGAGTCGACTAGCGGGCTTAGCACAGATACGCAGTATTTT; CDR3aa: CASSESTSGLSTDTQYF
j_gene: TRBJ1-2; v_gene: TRBV15; abundance: .; d_gene: .; CDR3nt: TGTGCCACCAGGACAAATAACTATGGCTACACCTTC; CDR3aa: CATRTNNYGYTF
j_gene: TRBJ1-6; v_gene: TRBV7-9; abundance: .; d_gene: .; CDR3nt: TGTGCCAGCAGTCCCCAGCTAGTTTCACCCCTCCACTTT; CDR3aa: CASSPQLVSPLHF
j_gene: TRBJ2-3; v_gene: TRBV5-1; abundance: .; d_gene: TRBD2; CDR3nt: TGCGCCACCGGGACTAGCGGGCCTTCCACAGATACGCAGTATTTT; CDR3aa: CATGTSGPSTDTQYF
j_gene: TRBJ2-1; v_gene: TRBV3-1/TRBV3-2; abundance: .; d_gene: TRBD2; CDR3nt: TGTGCCAGCAGTCCGAGCGGGGTCCCAAACAATGAGCAGTTCTTC; CDR3aa: CASSPSGVPNNEQFF
j_gene: TRBJ2-6; v_gene: TRBV6-5; abundance: .; d_gene: .; CDR3nt: TGTGCCAGCAGTTATCTCCTCTCTGGGGCCAACGTCCTGACTTTC; CDR3aa: CASSYLLSGANVLTF
j_gene: TRBJ2-3; v_gene: TRBV5-1; abundance: .; d_gene: .; CDR3nt: TGCGCCAGCAGCGAGTGGGGGGGCGCGGGACTAAGCACAGATACGCAGTATTTT; CDR3aa: CASSEWGGAGLSTDTQYF
j_gene: TRBJ2-5; v_gene: TRBV11-3; abundance: .; d_gene: TRBD2; CDR3nt: TGTGCCAGCAGCTCTGGGGAGGGTCCCTCCCGAGAGACCCAGTACTTC; CDR3aa: CASSSGEGPSRETQYF
j_gene: TRBJ2-7; v_gene: TRBV2; abundance: few; d_gene: TRBD1; CDR3nt: TGTGCCAGCAGTGACAGGGGGCGCAAGTACTTC; CDR3aa: CASSDRGRKYF
j_gene: TRBJ2-5; v_gene: TRBV29-1; abundance: .; d_gene: .; CDR3nt: TGCAGCGTTGGGGCGGGCAGGGAGACCCAGTACTTC; CDR3aa: CSVGAGRETQYF
j_gene: TRBJ1-2; v_gene: TRBV6-2/TRBV6-3; abundance: .; d_gene: TRBD1; CDR3nt: TGTGCCAGCAGTTACTCTCATATCATCGACAGGGAATATGGCTACACCTTC; CDR3aa: CASSYSHIIDREYGYTF
j_gene: TRBJ1-3; v_gene: TRBV7-9; abundance: once; d_gene: TRBD1; CDR3nt: TGTGCCAGCAGCTCTTACTCCGGGACAGGGGGAAACACCATATATTTT; CDR3aa: CASSSYSGTGGNTIYF
j_gene: TRBJ1-2; v_gene: TRBV4-3; abundance: .; d_gene: TRBD1; CDR3nt: TGCGCCAGCAGCCAAGATTGGGGGCTCCGGGACAGGGGGACCTATGGCTACACCTTC; CDR3aa: CASSQDWGLRDRGTYGYTF
j_gene: TRBJ2-5; v_gene: TRBV28; abundance: .; d_gene: .; CDR3nt: TGTGCCAGCAGTTTGGGCGGGATGCTGGAGACCCAGTACTTC; CDR3aa: CASSLGGMLETQYF
j_gene: TRBJ2-5; v_gene: TRBV15; abundance: .; d_gene: TRBD1; CDR3nt: TGTGCCACCAGCAGGAGGACAGGGGTAGAGACCCAGTACTTC; CDR3aa: CATSRRTGVETQYF
j_gene: TRBJ1-1; v_gene: TRBV19; abundance: .; d_gene: .; CDR3nt: TGTGCCAGTAGTATGGCACCGAACACTGAAGCTTTCTTT; CDR3aa: CASSMAPNTEAFF
j_gene: TRBJ1-2; v_gene: TRBV19; abundance: medium-sized; d_gene: .; CDR3nt: TGTGCCAGTAGTGCACGAGGTAGGAACTATGGCTACACCTTC; CDR3aa: CASSARGRNYGYTF
j_gene: TRBJ2-1; v_gene: TRBV28; abundance: .; d_gene: TRBD1; CDR3nt: TGTGCCAGCAGTTTAGACAGGGGGCCCTACAATGAGCAGTTCTTC; CDR3aa: CASSLDRGPYNEQFF
j_gene: TRBJ2-1; v_gene: TRBV29-1; abundance: .; d_gene: TRBD1; CDR3nt: TGCAGCGTTGAAGGGAAAAGACAGGGCTCCTACAATGAGCAGTTCTTC; CDR3aa: CSVEGKRQGSYNEQFF
j_gene: TRBJ2-2; v_gene: TRBV11-2; abundance: few; d_gene: TRBD1; CDR3nt: TGTGCCAGCAGCCCACGTCCCGGGACAGGTCCGACGAACACCGGGGAGCTGTTTTTT; CDR3aa: CASSPRPGTGPTNTGELFF
j_gene: TRBJ2-2; v_gene: TRBV4-1; abundance: .; d_gene: .; CDR3nt: TGCGCCAGCAGCCGGCGGGACTCCGGGGAGCTGTTTTTT; CDR3aa: CASSRRDSGELFF
j_gene: TRBJ2-7; v_gene: TRBV5-1; abundance: once; d_gene: TRBD2; CDR3nt: TGCGCCAGCAGCTTGGACAGGTCCGGGACTAGCGGGAGGGCCGGAGAGCAGTACTTC; CDR3aa: CASSLDRSGTSGRAGEQYF
j_gene: TRBJ1-2; v_gene: TRBV19; abundance: .; d_gene: .; CDR3nt: TGTGCCAGTAGTACAGGGATTAGGACTAACTATGGCTACACCTTC; CDR3aa: CASSTGIRTNYGYTF